A few counts support the clone carrying this T cell receptor (beta chain). Germline V gives CDR1 LGHDT, CDR2 YNNKEL (reference sequence). V lost 2 bases, J lost 7 bases, and 5 bases stayed unmatched. There are 16 residues in the CDR3. Original processing methods: Amplification of reference gene primers was used by the study to estimate nucleated cell counts. Using immunoSEQ multiplex PCR, the repertoire was profiled, and TCRdb retains in-frame clones only, with some absent. V, J and clone size are those of that table, while D and trimming were read from the DNA. The sample shows around 50,000 clones, approximately 82% of them seen only once. Study members were between about 18 and 90 years old and lived in around 24 US regions. Participant reports of clinical history set cohort assignment. This entry belongs to a study of blood T cell repertoires in COVID-19. Study details: PBMCs, B-cell-depleted T cells, or T cells provided the cDNA or gDNA that made up the material.

The V gene is TRBV3-1 (or the pseudogene TRBV3-2), the J gene TRBJ1-6; 10 positions agree with TRBD1. The receptor was isolated from a woman between 45 and 65 years old with acute COVID-19. Input material: PBMCs or T cells enriched from blood (not recorded which). CDR3 in DNA: TGTGCCAGCAGCCAACTGACAGGGGGCTGGAATTCACCCCTCCACTTT. Translating gives CASSQLTGGWNSPLHF.